This entry concerns a single TCR beta chain. Its antigen is unknown. No qualities accompany the bases; no much larger clone lies one base away. The library was built by means of the immunoSEQ multiplex PCR assay. TCRdb obtained this table from immuneACCESS and retained in-frame rearrangements with V and J assigned. These tables miss some clones; where compared with another copy, unresolved V genes account for less than half of the shortfall, and the remainder is unexplained. The sample contains some 73,000 clones, 94% of them found a single time. The top ten hold more than 5.5% of the sample. The entry originates in a study of control samples from healthy donors and cancer patients (dated by TCRdb to the early 2020s). The receptor was isolated from a woman aged 40-49 years in good health. Source material: blood.

The CDR3 protein: CASSLAGSTKETQYF. The nucleotide sequence is given as TGTGCCAGCAGCCTGGCTGGCTCCACTAAAGAGACCCAGTACTTC. The chain uses TRBV7-2 and TRBJ2-5, with an unclear D gene assignment. The CDR3 runs 15 amino acids, cysteine and phenylalanine included. Only the CDR3 part of the read is kept: 45 bases, read in frame from the first base. For CDR1 and CDR2, the germline V gene lists SGHTA and FQGNSA. The germline ends are 16 bases apart after V is trimmed by 5 bases and J by 3 bases.